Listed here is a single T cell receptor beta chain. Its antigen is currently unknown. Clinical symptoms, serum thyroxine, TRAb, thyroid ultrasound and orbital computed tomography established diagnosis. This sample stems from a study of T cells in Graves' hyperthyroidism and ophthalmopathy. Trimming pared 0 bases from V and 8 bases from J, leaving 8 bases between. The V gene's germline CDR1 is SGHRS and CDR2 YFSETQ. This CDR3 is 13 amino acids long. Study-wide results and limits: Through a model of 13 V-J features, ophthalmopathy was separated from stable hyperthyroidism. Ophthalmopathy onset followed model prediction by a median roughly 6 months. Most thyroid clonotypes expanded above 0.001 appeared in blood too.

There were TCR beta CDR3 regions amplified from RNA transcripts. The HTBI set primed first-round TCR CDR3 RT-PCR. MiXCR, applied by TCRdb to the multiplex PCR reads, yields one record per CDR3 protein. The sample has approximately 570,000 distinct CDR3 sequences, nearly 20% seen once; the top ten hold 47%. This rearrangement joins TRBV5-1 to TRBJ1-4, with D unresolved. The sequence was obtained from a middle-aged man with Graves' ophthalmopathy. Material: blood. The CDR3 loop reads CASSLAPREKLFF. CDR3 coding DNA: TGCGCCAGCAGCTTGGCCCCGAGGGAAAAACTGTTTTTT. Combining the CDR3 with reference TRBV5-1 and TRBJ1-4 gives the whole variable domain KAGVTQTPRYLIKTRGQQVTLSCSPISGHRSVSWYQQTPGQGLQFLFEYFSETQRNKGNFPGRFSGRQFSNSRSEMNVSTLELGDSALYLCASSLAPREKLFFGSGTQLSVL.